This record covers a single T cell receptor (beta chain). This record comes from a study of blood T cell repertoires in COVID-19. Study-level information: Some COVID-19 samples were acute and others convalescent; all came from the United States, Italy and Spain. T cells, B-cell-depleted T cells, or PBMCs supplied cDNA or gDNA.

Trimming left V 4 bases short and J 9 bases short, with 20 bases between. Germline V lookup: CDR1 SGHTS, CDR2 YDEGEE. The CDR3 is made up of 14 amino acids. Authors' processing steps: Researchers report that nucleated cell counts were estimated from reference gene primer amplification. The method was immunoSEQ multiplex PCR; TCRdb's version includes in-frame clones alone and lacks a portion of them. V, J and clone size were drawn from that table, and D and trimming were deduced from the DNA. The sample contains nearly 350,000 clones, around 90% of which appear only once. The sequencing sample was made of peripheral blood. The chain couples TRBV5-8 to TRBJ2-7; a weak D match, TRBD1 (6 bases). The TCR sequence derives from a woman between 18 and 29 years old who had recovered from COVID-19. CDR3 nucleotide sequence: TGTGCCAGCAGCCCTGGGGGACAAGGATTCCGGCAGTACGTC. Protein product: CASSPGGQGFRQYV.